Each of the 26 T cell receptor beta chains below was sequenced from the same sample in a study of identical twins. TCRdb called the 5' RACE reads again in MiXCR, with one record for every CDR3 protein. Here the sample spans about 520,000 distinct CDR3 sequences, roughly a fifth being singletons. This sample was shared with a second study, whose subject was T cells expressing NK-cell markers.

Sequences were obtained from CD4+ T cells sorted from blood. The receptors were gathered from a woman aged 18-30 years in good health.

The chain links TRBV12-3 or TRBV12-4 to TRBJ2-3; 9 bases are shared with TRBD2. V lost 10 bases, J lost 4 bases, and 15 bases stayed unmatched. The CDR3 totals 16 residues. The CDR3, as DNA: TGTGCCACGTATCGAGCGGGAGGCCCGGAATCAGATACGCAGTATTTT. Its protein product is CATYRAGGPESDTQYF.

The chain recombines TRBV10-3 with TRBJ2-5, with D hard to call. The CDR3 runs to 11 residues. Germline loops: CDR1 ENHRY, CDR2 SYGVKD. Trimming removed 10 bases at V and 1 base at J, with 7 bases between. CDR3 sequence (DNA): TGTGCCACCGGGTCCCAAGAGACCCAGTACTTC. It codes for CATGSQETQYF.

The CDR3 DNA follows: TGTGCCAGCAGCTCAGTAGACAGGGGATACGGAAACACCATATATTTT. Amino acids: CASSSVDRGYGNTIYF. V usage is TRBV5-5 and J usage is TRBJ1-3; TRBD1 matches at 8 bases. The junction had 9 bases not matched to a gene; V was cut back by 3 bases and J by 4 bases. The V gene's germline CDR1 is SGHKS and CDR2 YYEKEE (reference sequence). The CDR3 has 16 residues.

The sample holds many counts of this clonotype. The genes are TRBV20-1 and TRBJ2-3, with D maybe TRBD1 (6 bases). The CDR3 loop spans 14 amino acids. V lost 4 bases, J lost 2 bases, and 13 bases lay in between. CDR1 DFQATT and CDR2 SNEGSKA come from the germline V gene (reference sequence). Written as DNA, the CDR3 is TGCAGTGCTACCACAGGGCCCGCCACAGATACGCAGTATTTT. Translating it yields CSATTGPATDTQYF.

This clonotype was seen a few times. The chain carries TRBV29-1 and TRBJ2-4; no clear D gene. The germline V and J ends were trimmed by 4 bases and 1 base, with 14 bases remaining between them. The CDR3 extends over 15 amino acids. Germline V gene lookup returns CDR1 SQVTM and CDR2 ANQGSEA. CDR3 in amino acids: CSVGNGLGAKNIQYF. CDR3 DNA: TGCAGCGTTGGAAACGGCCTAGGGGCCAAAAACATTCAGTACTTC. Full variable domain (outside the CDR3, taken from reference TRBV29-1 and TRBJ2-4): SAVISQKPSRDICQRGTSLTIQCQVDSQVTMMFWYRQQPGQSLTLIATANQGSEATYESGFVIDKFPISRPNLTFSTLTVSNMSPEDSSIYLCSVGNGLGAKNIQYFGAGTRLSVL.

In its sample, this clonotype was seen a few times. This chain links TRBV7-2 with TRBJ2-1, with TRBD2 matching over 10 bases. Germline CDR1 and CDR2: SGHTA and FQGNSA. The junction had 6 bases not matched to a gene; V was cut back by 4 bases and J by 3 bases. The CDR3 runs 16 residues. This CDR3 reads CASSSPTSGHYNEQFF. Here the CDR3 DNA reads TGTGCCAGCAGCTCTCCGACTAGCGGGCACTACAATGAGCAGTTCTTC.

This chain links TRBV15 with TRBJ2-1, with 7 bases aligning to TRBD2. The CDR3 consists of 14 residues. V lost 4 bases to trimming and J lost 6 bases; unmatched junction nucleotides: 6. Germline assignment: CDR1 LNHNV and CDR2 YYDKDF (reference sequence). The CDR3 region has the DNA TGTGCCACCAGCACCCGACTAGCCGTCAATGAGCAGTTCTTC. Translating gives CATSTRLAVNEQFF.

This clonotype was seen a handful of times. The chain has TRBV29-1 and TRBJ2-1; no clear D. The CDR3 spans 11 residues. V was shortened by 4 bases and J by 7 bases, with 8 bases between the two germline ends. Per germline, CDR1 SQVTM and CDR2 ANQGSEA. CDR3 nucleotide sequence: TGCAGCGTTGCTCGAGCGAATGAGCAGTTCTTC. Translating it yields CSVARANEQFF.

The rearrangement joins TRBV9 to TRBJ1-2; tentatively, D is TRBD1 (5 bases). The CDR3 sequence is 13 residues long. Germline V gene lookup returns CDR1 SGDLS and CDR2 YYNGEE. V was trimmed by 0 bases and J by 5 bases, leaving 8 bases between them. CDR3 residues: CASSVVAGYGYTF. The CDR3 bases are TGTGCCAGCAGCGTAGTGGCAGGGTATGGCTACACCTTC.

The genes are TRBV4-1 and TRBJ2-7, with D maybe TRBD1 (6 bases). Between the trimmed V and J ends, which lost 2 bases and 2 bases, there was a span of 13 bases. The CDR3 totals 15 residues. Germline V CDR1 and CDR2: MGHRA, YSYEKL. In nucleotides, the CDR3 is TGCGCCAGCAGCCAATGGGCAAGGGGGACCTACGAGCAGTACTTC. Translation gives CASSQWARGTYEQYF.

This clonotype was counted only a few times. V gene TRBV2 combines with J gene TRBJ1-2; D gene ambiguous. This CDR3 is built from 12 residues. The germline V and J ends were trimmed by 6 bases and 2 bases, with 7 bases remaining between them. Germline V gene sequence: CDR1 SNHLY, CDR2 FYNNEI. The CDR3 DNA reads as TGTGCCAGCAGGTATACCAACTATGGCTACACCTTC. Translation: CASRYTNYGYTF. The whole variable domain, remainder taken from reference TRBV2 and TRBJ1-2, is EPEVTQTPSHQVTQMGQEVILRCVPISNHLYFYWYRQILGQKVEFLVSFYNNEISEKSEIFDDQFSVERPDGSNFTLKIRSTKLEDSAMYFCASRYTNYGYTFGSGTRLTVV.

This clonotype was recorded at least ten times. A junction end diverges from the germline sequence, so it may reflect a read error. The rearrangement joins TRBV5-1 to TRBJ1-5, with D unclear. This CDR3 is 13 amino acids long. Germline lookup yields CDR1 SGHRS and CDR2 YFSETQ. The CDR3 loop is CASSLVGNQPQHF. The CDR3 DNA is TGTGCCAGCAGCTTGGTGGGGAATCAGCCCCAGCATTTT.

This sequence joins TRBV20-1 and TRBJ2-1; no firm D call. V was shortened by 3 bases and J by 0 bases, with 12 bases between the two germline ends. Germline CDR1 is DFQATT and CDR2 is SNEGSKA (reference sequence). CDR3 length equals 15 residues. As DNA, the CDR3 is TGCAGTGCTAGCGTTGTATCTGTCTCCTACAATGAGCAGTTCTTC. This codes for CSASVVSVSYNEQFF.

The CDR3 sequence is CASSQGASGAYEQYF. CDR3 bases: TGTGCCAGCAGCCAAGGGGCTAGCGGGGCCTACGAGCAGTACTTC. This rearrangement joins TRBV4-2 to TRBJ2-7; 9 positions match TRBD2. The junction had 3 bases not matched to a gene; V was cut back by 1 base and J by 2 bases. The germline gives CDR1 LGHNA, CDR2 YNFKEQ. This CDR3 is 15 amino acids long.

V usage is TRBV9 and J usage is TRBJ2-7, with 13 positions matching TRBD2. With 0 bases clipped from V and 6 bases from J, the junction kept 3 bases outside the gene matches. The CDR3 is made up of 15 amino acids. Germline CDR1 reads SGDLS; CDR2 reads YYNGEE. CDR3 DNA sequence: TGTGCCAGCAGCGTAGGGGGGACTAGCGGGGTCGAGCAGTACTTC. Amino acids: CASSVGGTSGVEQYF.

The sample holds a few counts of this clonotype. The chain combines TRBV4-3 with TRBJ1-2, with D possibly matching TRBD1 (6 bases). Germline V gene lookup returns CDR1 LGHNA and CDR2 YSLEER. This CDR3 is built from 15 residues. V was cut by 0 bases and J by 3 bases, with 11 bases left in between. As DNA, the CDR3 is TGCGCCAGCAGCCAAGATGGCGGGGGGCACTATGGCTACACCTTC. Amino acid sequence: CASSQDGGGHYGYTF.

This clonotype was observed a handful of times. The chain links TRBV20-1 to TRBJ2-5; possibly TRBD2 for D (6 bases). Germline CDR1 DFQATT, CDR2 SNEGSKA (reference sequence). This CDR3 comprises 15 residues. With 0 bases removed from V and 1 base from J, the gap between germline ends came to 12 bases. CDR3 residues: CSARDGGSFQETQYF. In DNA form, the CDR3 reads TGCAGTGCTAGAGATGGAGGGAGCTTCCAAGAGACCCAGTACTTC.

The rearrangement links TRBV6-5 to TRBJ1-2; D might be TRBD1 (5 bases). The V end was cut by 2 bases, the J end by 3 bases, with 7 bases between. The germline CDR1 and CDR2 sequences are MNHEY and SVGAGI. The CDR3 totals 13 residues. CDR3 protein: CASSYQGYYGYTF. The CDR3 region has the DNA TGTGCCAGCAGTTACCAGGGATACTATGGCTACACCTTC.

This clonotype occurred a few times. This chain links TRBV7-9 with TRBJ1-2; 10 bases align to TRBD1. V gave up 7 bases and J gave up 6 bases; unmatched junction bases: 8. The CDR3 is made up of 14 amino acids. Germline CDR1 SEHNR, CDR2 FQNEAQ (reference sequence). The CDR3: CASNPIGTGDGYTF. As DNA, the CDR3 is TGTGCCAGCAACCCAATCGGGACAGGGGATGGCTACACCTTC.

This chain uses TRBV7-9 with TRBJ2-2, with 8 bases that match TRBD2. The CDR3 sequence is 17 residues long. Germline trimming cut 9 bases from V and 4 bases from J; bases unmatched to any gene: 16. Germline V lookup: CDR1 SEHNR, CDR2 FQNEAQ (reference sequence). The CDR3 DNA follows: TGTGCCAGACAAGGCCCCCCCGGGGGGGGTATCACCGGGGAGCTGTTTTTT. This translates into CARQGPPGGGITGELFF.

The rearrangement links TRBV9 to TRBJ2-7; possible D gene TRBD1, 6 bases. Germline V gene data show CDR1 as SGDLS and CDR2 as YYNGEE. Trimming stripped 0 bases from V and 4 bases from J, with 14 bases between. CDR3 size: 15 residues. The CDR3 loop reads CASSVAGRGDYEQYF. In nucleotides, the CDR3 is TGTGCCAGCAGCGTAGCCGGCAGGGGAGATTACGAGCAGTACTTC.

J is TRBJ1-1 and V is TRBV5-1; no firm D call. The length of the CDR3 is 14 residues. V lost 0 bases and J lost 11, with 17 bases in between. CDR1 SGHRS and CDR2 YFSETQ come from the germline V gene. CDR3 amino acids: CASSLGSGLGGAFF. CDR3 coding DNA: TGCGCCAGCAGCTTGGGGTCGGGGTTAGGAGGTGCTTTCTTT.

Concerning this clonotype: Mismatch with germline at one junction end may stem from a read error. The gene calls are TRBV2 and TRBJ2-5; D is ambiguous. Germline V gene sequence: CDR1 SNHLY, CDR2 FYNNEI. The CDR3 has 14 residues. Here the CDR3 DNA reads TGTGCCAGCAGTTACCGGGCCCACCAGGAGACCCAGTACTTC. The encoded protein is CASSYRAHQETQYF. Full variable domain (rest looked up from reference TRBV2 and TRBJ2-5): EPEVTQTPSHQVTQMGQEVILRCVPISNHLYFYWYRQILGQKVEFLVSFYNNEISEKSEIFDDQFSVERPDGSNFTLKIRSTKLEDSAMYFCASSYRAHQETQYFGPGTRLLVL.

This clonotype was observed a few times. V and J are TRBV12-3 or TRBV12-4 and TRBJ2-1; D is perhaps TRBD1 (7 bases). The CDR3 totals 15 residues. V was clipped by 5 bases and J by 7 bases, with 18 bases between them. In nucleotides, the CDR3 is TGTGCCAGCAGTCCCAGCGGAGGGGGCTGGAATGAGCAGTTCTTC. Amino acid sequence: CASSPSGGGWNEQFF.

In its sample, this clonotype was seen a few times. The chain couples TRBV10-3 to TRBJ2-7, with unresolved D. The CDR3 length is 14 residues. Trimming removed 4 bases at V and 2 bases at J, with 12 bases between. In germline, CDR1 is ENHRY, CDR2 SYGVKD. CDR3 sequence (DNA): TGTGCCATCAGTGGGGCAGGCAAAGCCTACGAGCAGTACTTC. This codes for CAISGAGKAYEQYF.

Ten or more counts support this clonotype. The chain has TRBV3-1 and TRBJ2-2; D ambiguous. CDR1 and CDR2 from the germline V gene are LGHDT and YNNKEL (reference sequence). The CDR3 length is 16 residues. Trimming removed 1 base at V and 1 base at J, with 10 bases between. As DNA, the CDR3 is TGTGCCAGCAGCCAAGTGTCCCTTGGGAACACCGGGGAGCTGTTTTTT. This codes for CASSQVSLGNTGELFF.